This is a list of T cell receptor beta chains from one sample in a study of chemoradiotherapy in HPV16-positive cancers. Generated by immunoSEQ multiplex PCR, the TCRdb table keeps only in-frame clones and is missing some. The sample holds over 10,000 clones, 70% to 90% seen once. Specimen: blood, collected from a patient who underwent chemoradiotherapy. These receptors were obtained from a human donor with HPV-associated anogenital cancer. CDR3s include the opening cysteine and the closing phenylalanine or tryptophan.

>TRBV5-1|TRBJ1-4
CASSLEAGPGNEKLFF
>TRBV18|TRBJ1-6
CASSLTGSGEVSPLHF
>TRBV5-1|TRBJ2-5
CASSLAPGGGGQETQYF
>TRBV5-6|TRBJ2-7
CASSLDKGPVIEQYF
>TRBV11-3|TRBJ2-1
CASSPGTSGGAHSSYNEQFF
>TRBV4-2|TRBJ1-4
CASSNKRTTGKTNEKLFF
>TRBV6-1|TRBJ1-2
CASREQLRPGYTF
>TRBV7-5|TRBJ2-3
CVRSSGGGTDTQYF
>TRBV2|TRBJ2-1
CASSRGGLNYNEQFF
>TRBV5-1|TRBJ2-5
CASSLVPRETQYF
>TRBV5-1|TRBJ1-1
CASSLDTPNTEAFF
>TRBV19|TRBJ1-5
CASTGRGDQPQHF
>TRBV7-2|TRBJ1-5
CASSKRTGASNQPQHF
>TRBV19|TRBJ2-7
CASSIVLAGVNSYEQYF
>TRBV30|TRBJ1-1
CAGDKGGFMNTEAFF